This TCR beta chain was identified during a study of blood T cell repertoires in COVID-19. The wider study: The United States, Italy and Spain were the sources of the acute and convalescent COVID-19 samples. PBMCs, B-cell-depleted T cells, or T cells provided the cDNA or gDNA that made up the material.

In the original analysis: Amplifying reference gene primers gave estimates of nucleated cell counts. Clones were sequenced by immunoSEQ multiplex PCR, and TCRdb holds only the in-frame ones, with some missing. The V and J calls and the clone size are those of that table, but D and trimming were determined from the DNA. The data hold around 72,000 clones, with about 86% observed a single time. Germline V gene data show CDR1 as SGHRS and CDR2 as YFSETQ. V lost 4 bases and J lost 9; bases outside the gene matches: 14. The CDR3 loop spans 17 amino acids. The clonotype was recovered from a woman aged 55-69 years with acute or convalescent COVID-19. Material for sequencing was peripheral blood. The chain combines TRBV5-1 with TRBJ2-1; 12 nucleotides agree with TRBD2. CDR3 sequence: CASSPPSSGGAGFEQFF. The CDR3 DNA reads as TGCGCCAGCAGCCCCCCCTCTAGCGGGGGGGCCGGATTTGAGCAGTTCTTC.